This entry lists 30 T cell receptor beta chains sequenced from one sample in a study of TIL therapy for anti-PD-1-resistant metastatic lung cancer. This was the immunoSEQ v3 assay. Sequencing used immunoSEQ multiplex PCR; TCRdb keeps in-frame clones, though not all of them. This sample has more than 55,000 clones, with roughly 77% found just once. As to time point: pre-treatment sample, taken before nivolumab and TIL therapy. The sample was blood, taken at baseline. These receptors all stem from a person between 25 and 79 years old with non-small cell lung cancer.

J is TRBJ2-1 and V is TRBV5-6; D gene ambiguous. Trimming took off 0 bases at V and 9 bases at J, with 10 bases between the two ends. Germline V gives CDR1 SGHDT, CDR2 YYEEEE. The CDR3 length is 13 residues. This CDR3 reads CASSLEVGGEQFF. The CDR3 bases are TGTGCCAGCAGCTTGGAAGTAGGCGGTGAGCAGTTCTTC.

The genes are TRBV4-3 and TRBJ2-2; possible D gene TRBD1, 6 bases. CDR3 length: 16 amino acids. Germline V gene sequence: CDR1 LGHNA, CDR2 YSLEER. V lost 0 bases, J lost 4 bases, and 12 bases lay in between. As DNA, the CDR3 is TGCGCCAGCAGCCAAGAGGGCAGGGGAAGCACCGGGGAGCTGTTTTTT. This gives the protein CASSQEGRGSTGELFF.

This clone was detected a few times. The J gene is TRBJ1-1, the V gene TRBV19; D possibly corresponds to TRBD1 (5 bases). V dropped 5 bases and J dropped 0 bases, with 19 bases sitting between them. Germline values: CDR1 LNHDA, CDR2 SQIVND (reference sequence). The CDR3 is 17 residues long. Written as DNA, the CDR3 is TGTGCCAGTAGTCCCCCGGGGCAGGGACCCTTGAACACTGAAGCTTTCTTT. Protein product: CASSPPGQGPLNTEAFF.

CDR3 sequence reads: CASSRGGLAGGTDTQYF. The DNA of the CDR3 is TGTGCCAGCAGCAGAGGGGGACTAGCGGGGGGCACAGATACGCAGTATTTT. The chain uses TRBV9 and TRBJ2-3; TRBD2 matches 14 bases. V dropped 4 bases and J dropped 1; count of bases not matched to a gene: 5. The CDR3 has 17 amino acids. Germline assignment: CDR1 SGDLS and CDR2 YYNGEE.

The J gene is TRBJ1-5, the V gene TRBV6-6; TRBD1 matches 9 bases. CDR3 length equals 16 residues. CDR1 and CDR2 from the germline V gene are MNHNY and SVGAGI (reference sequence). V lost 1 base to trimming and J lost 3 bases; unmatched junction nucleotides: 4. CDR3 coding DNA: TGTGCCAGCAGTTACTTGGACAGGGGAAACAATCAGCCCCAGCATTTT. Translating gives CASSYLDRGNNQPQHF.

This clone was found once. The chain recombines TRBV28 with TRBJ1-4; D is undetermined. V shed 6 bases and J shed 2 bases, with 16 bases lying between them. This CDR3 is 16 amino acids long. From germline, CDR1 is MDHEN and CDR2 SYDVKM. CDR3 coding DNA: TGTGCCAGCAGGTCGGGCTTTTTTCGGACTAATGAAAAACTGTTTTTT. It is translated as CASRSGFFRTNEKLFF.

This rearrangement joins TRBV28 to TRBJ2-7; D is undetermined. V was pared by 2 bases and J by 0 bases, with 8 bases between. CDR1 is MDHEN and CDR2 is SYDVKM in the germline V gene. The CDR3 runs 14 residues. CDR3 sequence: CASSLPGLSYEQYF. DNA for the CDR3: TGTGCCAGCAGTTTACCGGGTCTCTCCTACGAGCAGTACTTC.

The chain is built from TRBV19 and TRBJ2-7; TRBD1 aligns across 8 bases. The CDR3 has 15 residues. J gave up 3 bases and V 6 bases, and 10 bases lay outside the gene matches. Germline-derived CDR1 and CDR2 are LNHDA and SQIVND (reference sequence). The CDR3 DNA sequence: TGTGCCAGTAGAAAAGGACAGGGCCATTTCTACGAGCAGTACTTC. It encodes CASRKGQGHFYEQYF. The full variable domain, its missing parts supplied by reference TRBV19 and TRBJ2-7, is DGGITQSPKYLFRKEGQNVTLSCEQNLNHDAMYWYRQDPGQGLRLIYYSQIVNDFQKGDIAEGYSVSREKKESFPLTVTSAQKNPTAFYLCASRKGQGHFYEQYFGPGTRLTVT.

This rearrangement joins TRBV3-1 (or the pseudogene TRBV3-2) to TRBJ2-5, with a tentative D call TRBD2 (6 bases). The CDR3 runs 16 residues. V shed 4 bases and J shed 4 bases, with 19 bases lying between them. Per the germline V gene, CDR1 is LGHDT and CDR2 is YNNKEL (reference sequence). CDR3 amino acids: CASSRRPLGGGETQYF. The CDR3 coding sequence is TGTGCCAGCAGCCGTCGGCCCTTGGGGGGAGGAGAGACCCAGTACTTC.

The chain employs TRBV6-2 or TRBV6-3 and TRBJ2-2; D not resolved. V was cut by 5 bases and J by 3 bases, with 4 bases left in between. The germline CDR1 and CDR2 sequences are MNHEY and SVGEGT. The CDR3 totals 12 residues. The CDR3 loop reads CASSGYTGELFF. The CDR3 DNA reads TGTGCCAGCAGTGGATACACCGGGGAGCTGTTTTTT.

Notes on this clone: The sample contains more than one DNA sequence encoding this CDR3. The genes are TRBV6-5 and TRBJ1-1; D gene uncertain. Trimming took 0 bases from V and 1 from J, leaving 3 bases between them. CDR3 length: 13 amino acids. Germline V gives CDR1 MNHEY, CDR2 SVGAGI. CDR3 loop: CASSYSENTEAFF. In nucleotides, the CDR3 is TGTGCCAGCAGTTACTCAGAGAACACTGAAGCTTTCTTT.

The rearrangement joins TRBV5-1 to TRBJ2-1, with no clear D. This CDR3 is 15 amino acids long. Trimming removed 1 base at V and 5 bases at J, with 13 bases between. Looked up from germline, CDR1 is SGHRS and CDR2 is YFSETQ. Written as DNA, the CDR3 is TGCGCCAGCAGCTTGATCAAGTCGTTGGACAATGAGCAGTTCTTC. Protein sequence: CASSLIKSLDNEQFF.

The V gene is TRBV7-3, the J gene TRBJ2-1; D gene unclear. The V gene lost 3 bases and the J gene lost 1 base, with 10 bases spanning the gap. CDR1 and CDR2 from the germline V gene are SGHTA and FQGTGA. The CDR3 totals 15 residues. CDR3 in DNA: TGTGCCAGCAGCTTGGCCCCCGGGTCCTACAATGAGCAGTTCTTC. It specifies CASSLAPGSYNEQFF.

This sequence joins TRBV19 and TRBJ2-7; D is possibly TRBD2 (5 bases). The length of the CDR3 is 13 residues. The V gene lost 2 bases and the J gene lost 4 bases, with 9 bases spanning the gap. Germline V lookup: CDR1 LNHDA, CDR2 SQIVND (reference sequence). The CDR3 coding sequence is TGTGCCAGTAGTATAAGCGAGGGATACGAGCAGTACTTC. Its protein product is CASSISEGYEQYF.

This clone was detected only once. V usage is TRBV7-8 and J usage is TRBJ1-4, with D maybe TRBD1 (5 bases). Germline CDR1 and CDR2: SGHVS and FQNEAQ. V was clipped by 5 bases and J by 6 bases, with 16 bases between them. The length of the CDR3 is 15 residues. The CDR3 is CASSERRTSDEKLFF. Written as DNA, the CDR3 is TGTGCCAGCAGCGAGCGGAGGACAAGCGATGAAAAACTGTTTTTT.

CDR3 in DNA: TGTGCCAGCAGCGTAGCTCTTCAAGAGACCCAGTACTTC. Its translation: CASSVALQETQYF. The chain has TRBV9 and TRBJ2-5; no reliable D call. The germline gives CDR1 SGDLS, CDR2 YYNGEE. Between the trimmed V and J ends, which lost 0 bases and 2 bases, there was a span of 5 bases. The CDR3 contains 13 residues.

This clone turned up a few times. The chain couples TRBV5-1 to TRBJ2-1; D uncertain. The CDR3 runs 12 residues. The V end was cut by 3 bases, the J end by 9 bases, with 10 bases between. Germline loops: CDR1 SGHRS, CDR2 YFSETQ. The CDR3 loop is CASSSHGGEQFF. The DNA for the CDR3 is TGCGCCAGCAGCTCTCACGGTGGTGAGCAGTTCTTC.

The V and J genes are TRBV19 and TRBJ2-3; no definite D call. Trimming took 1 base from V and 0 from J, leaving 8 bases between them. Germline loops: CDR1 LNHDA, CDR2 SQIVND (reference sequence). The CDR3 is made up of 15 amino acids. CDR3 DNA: TGTGCCAGTAGTATAGTTTTGACTAGCACAGATACGCAGTATTTT. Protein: CASSIVLTSTDTQYF.

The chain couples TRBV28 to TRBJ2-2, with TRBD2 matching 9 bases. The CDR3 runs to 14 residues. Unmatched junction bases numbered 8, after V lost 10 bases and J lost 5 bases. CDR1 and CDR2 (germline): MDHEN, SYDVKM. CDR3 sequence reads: CAIRAGGGTGELFF. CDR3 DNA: TGTGCCATCCGAGCGGGAGGAGGAACCGGGGAGCTGTTTTTT.

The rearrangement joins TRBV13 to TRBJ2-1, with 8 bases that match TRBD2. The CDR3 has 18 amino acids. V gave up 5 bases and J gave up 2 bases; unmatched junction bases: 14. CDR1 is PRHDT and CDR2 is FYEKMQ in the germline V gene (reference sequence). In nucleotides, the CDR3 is TGTGCCAGCAGCCCACCGTCGGGAGCGGGGGTCCCCTACAATGAGCAGTTCTTC. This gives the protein CASSPPSGAGVPYNEQFF. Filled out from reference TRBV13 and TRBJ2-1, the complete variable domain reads AAGVIQSPRHLIKEKRETATLKCYPIPRHDTVYWYQQGPGQDPQFLISFYEKMQSDKGSIPDRFSAQQFSDYHSELNMSSLELGDSALYFCASSPPSGAGVPYNEQFFGPGTRLTVL.

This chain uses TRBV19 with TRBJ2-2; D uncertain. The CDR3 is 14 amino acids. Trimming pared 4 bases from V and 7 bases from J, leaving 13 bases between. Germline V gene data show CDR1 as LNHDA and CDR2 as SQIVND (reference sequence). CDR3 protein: CASSTAPPNGELFF. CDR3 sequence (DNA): TGTGCCAGTAGTACAGCCCCCCCGAACGGGGAGCTGTTTTTT.

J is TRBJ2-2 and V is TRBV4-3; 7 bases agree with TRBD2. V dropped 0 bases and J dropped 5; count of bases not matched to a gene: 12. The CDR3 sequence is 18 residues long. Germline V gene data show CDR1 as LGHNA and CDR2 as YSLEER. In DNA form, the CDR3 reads TGCGCCAGCAGCCAAGAATACGGGGTAGCGGGTTTGACCGGGGAGCTGTTTTTT. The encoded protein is CASSQEYGVAGLTGELFF.

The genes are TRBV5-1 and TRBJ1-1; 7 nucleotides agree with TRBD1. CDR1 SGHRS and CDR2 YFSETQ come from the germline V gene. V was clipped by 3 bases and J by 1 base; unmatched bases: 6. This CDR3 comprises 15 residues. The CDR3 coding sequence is TGCGCCAGCAGCTACGTAGGGACAGCGAACACTGAAGCTTTCTTT. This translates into CASSYVGTANTEAFF. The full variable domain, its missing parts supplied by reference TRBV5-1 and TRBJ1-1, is KAGVTQTPRYLIKTRGQQVTLSCSPISGHRSVSWYQQTPGQGLQFLFEYFSETQRNKGNFPGRFSGRQFSNSRSEMNVSTLELGDSALYLCASSYVGTANTEAFFGQGTRLTVV.

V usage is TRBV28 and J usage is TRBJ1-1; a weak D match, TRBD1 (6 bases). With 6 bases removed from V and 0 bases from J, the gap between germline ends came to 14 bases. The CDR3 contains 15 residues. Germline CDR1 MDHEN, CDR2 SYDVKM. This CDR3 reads CASRITGSMNTEAFF. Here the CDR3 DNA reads TGTGCCAGCAGAATTACAGGGTCGATGAACACTGAAGCTTTCTTT.

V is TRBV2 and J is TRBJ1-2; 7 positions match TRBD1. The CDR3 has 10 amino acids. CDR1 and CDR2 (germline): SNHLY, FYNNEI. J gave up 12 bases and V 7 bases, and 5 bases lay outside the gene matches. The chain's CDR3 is CASTGGRDTF. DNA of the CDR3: TGTGCCAGCACAGGGGGGAGGGACACCTTC. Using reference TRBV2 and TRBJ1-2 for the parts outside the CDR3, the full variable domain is EPEVTQTPSHQVTQMGQEVILRCVPISNHLYFYWYRQILGQKVEFLVSFYNNEISEKSEIFDDQFSVERPDGSNFTLKIRSTKLEDSAMYFCASTGGRDTFGSGTRLTVV.

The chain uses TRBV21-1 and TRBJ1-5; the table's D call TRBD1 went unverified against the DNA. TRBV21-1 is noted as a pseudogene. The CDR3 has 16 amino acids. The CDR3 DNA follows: TGTGCCAGCAGAGGGGACAGGATTTTAGATAGTCAGCCCCAGCATTTT. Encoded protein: CASRGDRILDSQPQHF.

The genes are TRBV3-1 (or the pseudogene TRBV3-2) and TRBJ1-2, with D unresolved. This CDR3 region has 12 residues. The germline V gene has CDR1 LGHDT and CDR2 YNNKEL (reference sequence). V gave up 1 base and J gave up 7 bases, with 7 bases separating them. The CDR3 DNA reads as TGTGCCAGCAGCCAAGCTCCGTCTGGCTACACCTTC. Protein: CASSQAPSGYTF.

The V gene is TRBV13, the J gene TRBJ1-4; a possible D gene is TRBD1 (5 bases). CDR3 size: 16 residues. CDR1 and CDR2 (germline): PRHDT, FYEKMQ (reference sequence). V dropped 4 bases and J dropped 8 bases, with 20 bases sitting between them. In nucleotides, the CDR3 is TGTGCCAGCAGCTATACCCTGGAGCCGGGGGGGGAAAAACTGTTTTTT. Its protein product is CASSYTLEPGGEKLFF.

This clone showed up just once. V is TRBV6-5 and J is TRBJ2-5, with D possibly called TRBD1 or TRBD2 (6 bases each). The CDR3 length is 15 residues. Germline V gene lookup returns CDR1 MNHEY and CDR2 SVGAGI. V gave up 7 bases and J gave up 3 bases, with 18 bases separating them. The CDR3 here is CASTRRGGNEETQYF. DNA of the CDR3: TGTGCCAGCACTAGAAGAGGGGGGAACGAAGAGACCCAGTACTTC.

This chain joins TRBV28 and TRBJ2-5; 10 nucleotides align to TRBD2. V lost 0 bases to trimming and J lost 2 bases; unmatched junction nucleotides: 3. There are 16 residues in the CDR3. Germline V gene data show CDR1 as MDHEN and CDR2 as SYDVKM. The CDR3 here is CASSLWKTSGQETQYF. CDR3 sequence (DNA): TGTGCCAGCAGTTTATGGAAGACTAGCGGGCAAGAGACCCAGTACTTC.